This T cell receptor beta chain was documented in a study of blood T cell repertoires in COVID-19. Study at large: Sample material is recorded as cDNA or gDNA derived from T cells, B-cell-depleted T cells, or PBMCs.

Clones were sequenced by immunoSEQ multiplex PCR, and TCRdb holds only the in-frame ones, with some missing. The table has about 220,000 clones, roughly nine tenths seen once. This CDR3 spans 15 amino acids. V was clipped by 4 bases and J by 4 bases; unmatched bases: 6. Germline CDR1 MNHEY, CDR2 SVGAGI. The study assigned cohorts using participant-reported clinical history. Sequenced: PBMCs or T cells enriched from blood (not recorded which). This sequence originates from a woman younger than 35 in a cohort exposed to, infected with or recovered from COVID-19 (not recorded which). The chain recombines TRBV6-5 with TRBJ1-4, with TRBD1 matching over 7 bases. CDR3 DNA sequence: TGTGCCAGCAGTTTTAACAGGGGAGATAATGAAAAACTGTTTTTT. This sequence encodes CASSFNRGDNEKLFF.